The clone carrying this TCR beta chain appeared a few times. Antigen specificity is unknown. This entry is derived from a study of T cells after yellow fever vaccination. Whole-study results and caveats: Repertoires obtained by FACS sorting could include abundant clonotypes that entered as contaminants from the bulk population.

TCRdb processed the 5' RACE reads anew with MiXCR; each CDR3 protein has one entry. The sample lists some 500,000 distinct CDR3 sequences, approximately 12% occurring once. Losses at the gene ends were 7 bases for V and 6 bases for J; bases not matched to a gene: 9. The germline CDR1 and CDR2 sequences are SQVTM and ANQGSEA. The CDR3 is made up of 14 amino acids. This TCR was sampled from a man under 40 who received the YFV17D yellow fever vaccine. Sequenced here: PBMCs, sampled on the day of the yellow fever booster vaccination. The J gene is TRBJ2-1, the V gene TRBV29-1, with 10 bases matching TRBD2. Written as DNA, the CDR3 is TGCAGCGGATCGGGACTAGCGAGGAGCAATGAGCAGTTCTTC. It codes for CSGSGLARSNEQFF.